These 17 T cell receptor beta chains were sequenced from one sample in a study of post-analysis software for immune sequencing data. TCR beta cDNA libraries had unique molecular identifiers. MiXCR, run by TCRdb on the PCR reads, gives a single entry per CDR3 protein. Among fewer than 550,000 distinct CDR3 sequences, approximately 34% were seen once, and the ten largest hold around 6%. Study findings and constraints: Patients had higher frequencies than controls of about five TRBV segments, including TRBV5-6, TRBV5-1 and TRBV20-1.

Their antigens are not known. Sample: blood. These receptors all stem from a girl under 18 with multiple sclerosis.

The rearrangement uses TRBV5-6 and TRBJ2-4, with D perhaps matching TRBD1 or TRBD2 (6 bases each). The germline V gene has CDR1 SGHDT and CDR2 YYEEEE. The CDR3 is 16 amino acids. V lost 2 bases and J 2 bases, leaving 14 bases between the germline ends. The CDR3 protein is CASSLSQGLSKNIQYF. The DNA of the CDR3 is TGTGCCAGCAGCTTATCACAGGGACTCTCCAAAAACATTCAGTACTTC.

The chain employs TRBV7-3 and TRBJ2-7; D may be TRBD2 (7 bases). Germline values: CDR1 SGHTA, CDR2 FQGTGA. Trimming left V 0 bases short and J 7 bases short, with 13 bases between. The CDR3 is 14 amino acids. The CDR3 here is CASSLTTGGGEQYF. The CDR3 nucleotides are TGTGCCAGCAGCTTAACTACGGGGGGCGGAGAGCAGTACTTC.

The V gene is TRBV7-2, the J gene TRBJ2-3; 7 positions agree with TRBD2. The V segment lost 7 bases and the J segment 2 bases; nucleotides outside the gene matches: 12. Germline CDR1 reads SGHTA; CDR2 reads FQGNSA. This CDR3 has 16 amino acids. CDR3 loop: CASTKPGGLPTDTQYF. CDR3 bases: TGTGCCAGCACGAAACCCGGGGGACTACCCACAGATACGCAGTATTTT.

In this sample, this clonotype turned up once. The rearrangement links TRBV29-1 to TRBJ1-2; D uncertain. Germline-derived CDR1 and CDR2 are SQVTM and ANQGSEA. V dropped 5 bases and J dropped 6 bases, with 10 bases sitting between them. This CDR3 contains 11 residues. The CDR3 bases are TGCAGCGTTCGGCTAGGGCATGGCTACACCTTC. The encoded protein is CSVRLGHGYTF.

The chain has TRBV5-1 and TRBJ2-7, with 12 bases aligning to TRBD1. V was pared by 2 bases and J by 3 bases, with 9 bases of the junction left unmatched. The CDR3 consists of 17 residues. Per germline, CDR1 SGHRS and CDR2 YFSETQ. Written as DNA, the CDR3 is TGCGCCAGCAGCTTTACCGGGACAGGGGGCGACGGCTACGAGCAGTACTTC. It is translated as CASSFTGTGGDGYEQYF. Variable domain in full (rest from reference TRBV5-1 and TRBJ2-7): KAGVTQTPRYLIKTRGQQVTLSCSPISGHRSVSWYQQTPGQGLQFLFEYFSETQRNKGNFPGRFSGRQFSNSRSEMNVSTLELGDSALYLCASSFTGTGGDGYEQYFGPGTRLTVT.

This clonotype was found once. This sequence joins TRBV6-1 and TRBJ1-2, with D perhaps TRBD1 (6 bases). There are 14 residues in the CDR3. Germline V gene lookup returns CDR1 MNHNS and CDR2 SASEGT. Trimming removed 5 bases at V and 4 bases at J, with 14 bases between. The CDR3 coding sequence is TGTGCCAGCAGTTCGGACAGCGGTGGCTATGGCTACACCTTC. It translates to CASSSDSGGYGYTF.

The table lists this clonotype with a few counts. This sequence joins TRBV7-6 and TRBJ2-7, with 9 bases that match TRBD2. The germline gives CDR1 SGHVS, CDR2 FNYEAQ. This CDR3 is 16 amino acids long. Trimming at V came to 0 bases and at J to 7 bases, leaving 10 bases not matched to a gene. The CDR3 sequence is CASSLAPSGVSNEQYF. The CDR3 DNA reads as TGTGCCAGCAGCTTAGCCCCTAGCGGGGTCTCCAATGAGCAGTACTTC.

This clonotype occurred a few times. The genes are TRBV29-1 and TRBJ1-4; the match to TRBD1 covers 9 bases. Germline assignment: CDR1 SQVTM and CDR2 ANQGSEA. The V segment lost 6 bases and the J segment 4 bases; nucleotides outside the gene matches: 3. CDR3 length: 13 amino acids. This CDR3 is CSVEGQGNEKLFF. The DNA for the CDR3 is TGCAGCGTGGAGGGACAGGGTAATGAAAAACTGTTTTTT. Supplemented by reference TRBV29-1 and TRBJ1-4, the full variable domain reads SAVISQKPSRDICQRGTSLTIQCQVDSQVTMMFWYRQQPGQSLTLIATANQGSEATYESGFVIDKFPISRPNLTFSTLTVSNMSPEDSSIYLCSVEGQGNEKLFFGSGTQLSVL.

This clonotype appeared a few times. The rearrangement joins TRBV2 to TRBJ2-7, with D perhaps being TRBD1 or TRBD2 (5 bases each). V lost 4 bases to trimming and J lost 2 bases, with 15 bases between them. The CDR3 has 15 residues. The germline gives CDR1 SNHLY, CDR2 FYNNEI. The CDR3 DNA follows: TGTGCCAGCAGTGGCTCCGGGACCCCAGCCTACGAGCAGTACTTC. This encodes CASSGSGTPAYEQYF.

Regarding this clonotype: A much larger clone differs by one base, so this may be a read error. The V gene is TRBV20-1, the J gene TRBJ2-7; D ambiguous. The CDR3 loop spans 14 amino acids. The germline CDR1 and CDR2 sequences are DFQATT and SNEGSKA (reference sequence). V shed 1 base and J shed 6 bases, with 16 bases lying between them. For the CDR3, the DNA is TGCAGTGCTAGAGTTTTGAAGGTAGCCTGCGAGCAGTACTTC. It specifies CSARVLKVACEQYF.

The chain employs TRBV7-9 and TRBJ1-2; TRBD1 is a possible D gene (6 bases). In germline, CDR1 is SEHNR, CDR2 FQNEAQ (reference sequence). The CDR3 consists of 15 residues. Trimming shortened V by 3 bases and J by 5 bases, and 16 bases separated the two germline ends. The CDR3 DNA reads TGTGCCAGCAGCTTCGTCCCGGCAGGGGAGTATGGCTACACCTTC. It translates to CASSFVPAGEYGYTF.

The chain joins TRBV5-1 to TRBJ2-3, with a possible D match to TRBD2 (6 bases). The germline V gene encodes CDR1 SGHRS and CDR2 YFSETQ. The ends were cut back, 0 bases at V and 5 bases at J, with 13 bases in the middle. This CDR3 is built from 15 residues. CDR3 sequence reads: CASSLVGGSKDTQYF. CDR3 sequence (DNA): TGCGCCAGCAGCTTGGTCGGGGGTTCCAAAGATACGCAGTATTTT.

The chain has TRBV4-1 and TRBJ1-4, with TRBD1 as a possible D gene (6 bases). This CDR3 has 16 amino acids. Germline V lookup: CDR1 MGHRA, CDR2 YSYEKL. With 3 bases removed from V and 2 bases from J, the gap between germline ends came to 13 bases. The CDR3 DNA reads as TGCGCCAGCAGCCATCTAGGGAGGGGGACTAATGAAAAACTGTTTTTT. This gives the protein CASSHLGRGTNEKLFF.

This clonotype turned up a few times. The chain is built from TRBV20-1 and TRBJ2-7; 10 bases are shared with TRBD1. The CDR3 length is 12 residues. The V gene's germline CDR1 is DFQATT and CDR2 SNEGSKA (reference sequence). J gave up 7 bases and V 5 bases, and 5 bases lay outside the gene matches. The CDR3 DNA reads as TGCAGTGCTGCGACAGGGGGCGCTGAGCAGTACTTC. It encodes CSAATGGAEQYF.

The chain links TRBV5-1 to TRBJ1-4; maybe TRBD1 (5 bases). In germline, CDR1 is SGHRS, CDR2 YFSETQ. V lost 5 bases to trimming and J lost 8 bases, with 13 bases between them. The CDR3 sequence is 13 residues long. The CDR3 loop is CASRPGDGEKLFF. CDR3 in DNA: TGCGCCAGCAGACCGGGGGATGGGGAAAAACTGTTTTTT.

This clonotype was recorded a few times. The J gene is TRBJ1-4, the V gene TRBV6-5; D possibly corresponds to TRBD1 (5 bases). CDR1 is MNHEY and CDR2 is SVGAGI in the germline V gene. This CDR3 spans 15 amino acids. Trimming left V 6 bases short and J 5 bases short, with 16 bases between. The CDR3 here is CASRSGGQGNEKLFF. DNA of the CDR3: TGTGCCAGCAGATCTGGAGGGCAGGGAAATGAAAAACTGTTTTTT.

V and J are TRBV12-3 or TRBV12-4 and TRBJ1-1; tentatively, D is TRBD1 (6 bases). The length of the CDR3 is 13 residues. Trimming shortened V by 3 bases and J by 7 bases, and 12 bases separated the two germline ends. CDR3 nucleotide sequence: TGTGCCAGCAGTTTGACCAGGGGAAGTGAAGCTTTCTTT. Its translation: CASSLTRGSEAFF.